The clone carrying this T cell receptor (beta chain) came up a few times. Its antigen is unidentified. TCRdb re-called the 5' RACE reads with MiXCR, one entry per CDR3 protein. The table records 550,000 to 700,000 distinct CDR3 sequences, approximately 21% of them present only once. This sample is drawn from a study of identical twins. Study-level findings and limits: Fewer insertions characterized abundant cord blood beta clonotypes, whereas memory repertoires showed none.

This CDR3 spans 12 amino acids. Germline V gene sequence: CDR1 SQVTM, CDR2 ANQGSEA. Germline trimming cut 7 bases from V and 5 bases from J; bases unmatched to any gene: 5. These data also formed part of another study, on T cells expressing NK-cell markers. That paper adds: For about 6 donors, the dominant NKG2C+ clonotypes made up about 1.0-7.0% of their CD8+ T cells.

The receptor was derived from a woman between 18 and 29 years old in good health. The V call is TRBV29-1, the J call TRBJ2-1; the match to TRBD2 covers 7 bases. The sample taken for sequencing was PBMCs. CDR3 nucleotides: TGCAGCGCGGGACTATATCACAATGAGCAGTTCTTC. It yields the protein CSAGLYHNEQFF.